The entry below describes one TCR beta chain. In the study's own analysis: Amplifying reference gene primers gave estimates of nucleated cell counts. Sequencing used immunoSEQ multiplex PCR; TCRdb keeps in-frame clones, though not all of them. D and trimming come from the DNA, and the V and J calls and clone size come from that table. The sample carries about 200,000 clones, approximately 78% recorded once. This specimen belongs to a study of blood T cell repertoires in COVID-19. Background on the study: The United States, Italy and Spain were the sources of the acute and convalescent COVID-19 samples. The cDNA or gDNA used as material had been derived from T cells, B-cell-depleted T cells, or PBMCs.

V was pared by 8 bases and J by 6 bases, with 17 bases between. The CDR3 contains 14 residues. Germline CDR1 is SGHTA and CDR2 is FQGNSA. The sequencing sample was made of peripheral blood. The chain couples TRBV7-2 to TRBJ1-5, with D perhaps matching TRBD1 (6 bases). This sequence originates from a woman older than 75 with acute or convalescent COVID-19. CDR3 DNA sequence: TGTGCCAGCGGACGATGGGGGGGCGGTCAGCCCCAGCATTTT. Its protein is CASGRWGGGQPQHF.